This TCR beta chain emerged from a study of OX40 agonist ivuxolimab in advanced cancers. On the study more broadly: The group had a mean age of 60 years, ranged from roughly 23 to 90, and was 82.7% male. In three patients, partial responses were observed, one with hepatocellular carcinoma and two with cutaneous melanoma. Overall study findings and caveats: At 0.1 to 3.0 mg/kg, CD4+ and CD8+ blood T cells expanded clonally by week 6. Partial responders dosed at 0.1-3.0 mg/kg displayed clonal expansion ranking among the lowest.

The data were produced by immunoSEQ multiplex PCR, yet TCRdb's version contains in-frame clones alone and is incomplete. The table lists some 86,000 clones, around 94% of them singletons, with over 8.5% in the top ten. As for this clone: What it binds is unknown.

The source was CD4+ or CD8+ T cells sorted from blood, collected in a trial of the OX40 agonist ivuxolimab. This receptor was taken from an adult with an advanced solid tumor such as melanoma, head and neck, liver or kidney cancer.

The CDR3 region is CSVEDRRGEETQYF. DNA for the CDR3: TGCAGCGTTGAAGATCGTCGGGGTGAAGAGACCCAGTACTTC. The chain is built from TRBV29-1 and TRBJ2-5, with TRBD2 as a possible D gene (5 bases). The CDR3 is made up of 14 amino acids. CDR1 is SQVTM and CDR2 is ANQGSEA in the germline V gene. The ends were cut back, 0 bases at V and 3 bases at J, with 11 bases in the middle.